These 13 T cell receptor beta chains originate from one sample sequenced in a study of T cells after yellow fever vaccination. MiXCR, applied by TCRdb to the 5' RACE reads, yields one record per CDR3 protein. This sample has 300,000 or so distinct CDR3 sequences, with 3% to 4.5% found just once. This specimen was PBMCs, taken 5 days after the yellow fever booster vaccination. Every receptor here comes from a man between 18 and 35 years old who received the YFV17D yellow fever vaccine.

This chain joins TRBV7-6 and TRBJ2-7; D is uncertain. Germline loops: CDR1 SGHVS, CDR2 FNYEAQ. The CDR3 totals 14 residues. V shed 2 bases and J shed 1 base, with 9 bases lying between them. CDR3 sequence: CASSLQSVSYEQYF. The DNA for the CDR3 is TGTGCCAGCAGCTTACAATCAGTATCCTACGAGCAGTACTTC.

This clonotype has a count of ten or more. The chain joins TRBV28 to TRBJ1-1; D is possibly TRBD1 (5 bases). Germline V gene data show CDR1 as MDHEN and CDR2 as SYDVKM. The CDR3 loop spans 14 amino acids. V dropped 11 bases and J dropped 4 bases, with 20 bases sitting between them. Here the CDR3 reads CAAQEAGRGTEAFF. CDR3 bases: TGTGCCGCCCAAGAGGCAGGGCGGGGCACTGAAGCTTTCTTT.

This clonotype was seen more than once but under ten times. This chain joins TRBV29-1 and TRBJ2-2; perhaps TRBD1 as D (6 bases). V shed 7 bases and J shed 0 bases, with 9 bases lying between them. The CDR3 extends over 13 amino acids. Germline V gene sequence: CDR1 SQVTM, CDR2 ANQGSEA. The CDR3 DNA sequence: TGCAGCGGAGGACAGCCGAACACCGGGGAGCTGTTTTTT. Translated: CSGGQPNTGELFF.

This clonotype was observed at least ten times. V usage is TRBV29-1 and J usage is TRBJ2-5; D is perhaps TRBD1 (5 bases). This CDR3 is built from 14 residues. Between the trimmed V and J ends, which lost 3 bases and 4 bases, there was a span of 15 bases. Germline lookup yields CDR1 SQVTM and CDR2 ANQGSEA. CDR3 DNA sequence: TGCAGCGTTGATATGGTTCAGGGTATAGAGACCCAGTACTTC. It translates to CSVDMVQGIETQYF.

This clonotype was counted a few times. CDR3: CASSLQGSYGYTF. The DNA of the CDR3 is TGTGCCAGCAGCTTGCAGGGGAGCTATGGCTACACCTTC. V is TRBV7-2 and J is TRBJ1-2, with D possibly matching TRBD1 (6 bases). Germline V gene data show CDR1 as SGHTA and CDR2 as FQGNSA. The CDR3 covers 13 residues. Trimming took off 3 bases at V and 4 bases at J, with 9 bases between the two ends.

This clonotype was found many times. The chain is built from TRBV12-3 or TRBV12-4 and TRBJ2-3; 9 bases line up with TRBD2. This CDR3 contains 15 residues. The V and J ends lost 2 bases and 1 base, in that order; junction bases with no gene match: 1. The CDR3 protein is CASSLIAGGTDTQYF. The CDR3 coding sequence is TGTGCCAGCAGTTTAATAGCGGGGGGCACAGATACGCAGTATTTT.

This clonotype was recorded at least ten times. The rearrangement links TRBV20-1 to TRBJ2-1, with D maybe TRBD2 (7 bases). The CDR3 covers 16 residues. The germline V gene has CDR1 DFQATT and CDR2 SNEGSKA (reference sequence). The V end lost 5 bases, the J end lost 5 bases, and 22 bases lay between the germline ends. The CDR3 DNA reads TGCAGTGCTCGGCATGCGGGGGCCATTGGGGACAATGAGCAGTTCTTC. The encoded protein is CSARHAGAIGDNEQFF.

This clonotype occurred a few times. This chain connects TRBV11-2 to TRBJ2-2; the D is unclear. Trimming left V 1 base short and J 4 bases short, with 10 bases between. Per the germline V gene, CDR1 is SGHAT and CDR2 is FQNNGV. The CDR3 has 15 amino acids. The CDR3 bases are TGTGCCAGCAGCTTAGCCAGAGACGCCACCGGGGAGCTGTTTTTT. Its translation is CASSLARDATGELFF.

This clonotype was found a few times. This chain joins TRBV4-1 and TRBJ2-2, with D unclear. CDR3 length: 14 residues. Trimming cost V 1 base and J 5 bases, with 8 bases left between them. The germline CDR1 and CDR2 sequences are MGHRA and YSYEKL. CDR3 in DNA: TGCGCCAGCAGCCAAGCCTGGGGTACCGGGGAGCTGTTTTTT. It is translated as CASSQAWGTGELFF.

The rearrangement links TRBV7-2 to TRBJ1-1, with 7 bases aligning to TRBD1. V was clipped by 1 base and J by 4 bases; unmatched bases: 9. CDR1 SGHTA and CDR2 FQGNSA come from the germline V gene. The CDR3 has 16 residues. The CDR3 nucleotides read TGTGCCAGCAGCTTAGATGGATCAGGGGGTTTCACTGAAGCTTTCTTT. This encodes CASSLDGSGGFTEAFF.

This chain links TRBV20-1 with TRBJ1-6; 10 bases agree with TRBD1. This CDR3 is built from 16 residues. Germline V gene data show CDR1 as DFQATT and CDR2 as SNEGSKA (reference sequence). V dropped 0 bases and J dropped 5; count of bases not matched to a gene: 4. The CDR3 sequence is CSARDEGQGNNSPLHF. CDR3 sequence (DNA): TGCAGTGCTAGAGATGAGGGACAGGGGAATAATTCACCCCTCCACTTT.

This clonotype appeared a few times. The chain couples TRBV15 to TRBJ2-5, with TRBD1 matching 10 bases. J gave up 7 bases and V 3 bases, and 8 bases lay outside the gene matches. Germline CDR1 is LNHNV and CDR2 is YYDKDF (reference sequence). The CDR3 has 15 amino acids. DNA for the CDR3: TGTGCCACCAGCAGGACAGGGGGCGGGGTGGGGACCCAGTACTTC. Amino acids: CATSRTGGGVGTQYF.

This clonotype was counted only a few times. This chain links TRBV15 with TRBJ1-2; D is perhaps TRBD1 (6 bases). Trimming pared 0 bases from V and 4 bases from J, leaving 15 bases between. CDR1 and CDR2 from the germline V gene are LNHNV and YYDKDF (reference sequence). This CDR3 has 16 amino acids. The CDR3 reads CATSREPGAGGYGYTF. Written as DNA, the CDR3 is TGTGCCACCAGCAGAGAACCGGGGGCAGGCGGCTATGGCTACACCTTC. Looking up the rest from reference TRBV15 and TRBJ1-2 gives the full variable domain: DAMVIQNPRYQVTQFGKPVTLSCSQTLNHNVMYWYQQKSSQAPKLLFHYYDKDFNNEADTPDNFQSRRPNTSFCFLDIRSPGLGDTAMYLCATSREPGAGGYGYTFGSGTRLTVV.